These T cell receptor beta chains were read from a single sample in a study of graft-versus-host responses after intestinal transplantation. Sequencing used immunoSEQ multiplex PCR; TCRdb keeps in-frame clones, though not all of them. The sample consists of 80,000 to 100,000 clones, 90% to 95% of them appearing once. These receptors have no identified antigens. The source was unstimulated CD4+ T cells sorted from spleen or lymph node cells, collected before intestinal transplant. Receptors were obtained from a human donor who received an intestinal transplant. CDR3s include the opening cysteine and the closing phenylalanine or tryptophan.

v_gene | CDR3aa
TRBV4-3 | CASSFGQTGTDTQYF
TRBV28 | CASSFEGWTEAFF
TRBV6-5 | CASSYTRDRPNYGYTF
TRBV5-5 | CASSPRGNSGTLQETQYF
TRBV6-4 | CASSDPTSAAYNEQFF
TRBV6-6 | CASRDRTNTDTQYF
TRBV19 | CASSRTGGGYTEAFF
TRBV28 | CASSLRGSSYNEQFF
TRBV19 | CASSRTGDFPEAFF
TRBV27 | CASSSQGTYGEQYF
TRBV27 | CASSLQGAHETQYF
TRBV27 | CASRRSTDTQYF
TRBV5-8 | CASSFFAGVPTNEQFF
TRBV30 | CAWSVGQTFHEQYF
TRBV25-1 | CASSAGTSGGAYNEQFF
TRBV29-1 | CSGSGGQSRAFF
TRBV7-2 | CASSLLRIYTEAFF
TRBV19 | CASSISLAGWIAYNEQFF
TRBV5-4 | CASSRDSYEQYF
TRBV2 | CASSVGERNQPQHF
TRBV7-2 | CASRARIAGAYEQYF
TRBV9 | CASSVGGSGKNEQFF
TRBV7-6 | CASSLRPRDTGELFF
TRBV9 | CASSDIAGGPGDTQYF
TRBV7-3 | CASSLTPEGMTPLHF